The 23 T cell receptor beta chains below come from one sample, sequenced in a study of T cell responses to AZD1222 COVID-19 vaccine (dated by TCRdb to the early 2020s). Per the publication, the time point label means: baseline before first vaccination. The library came from the immunoSEQ multiplex PCR assay. TCRdb stores this immuneACCESS table with in-frame sequences only. Part of the clones is absent; in the studies checked, under half of the shortfall reflects unresolved V genes, and no reason is known for the rest. In this sample the table shows some 120,000 clones, around nine tenths of which occur a single time. 25% to 30% of the sample comes from the top ten. The sample in question was peripheral blood, obtained on day 0 of AZD1222 vaccination. These receptors originate from an adult in good health.

This clone showed up just once. CDR3 DNA: TGCGCCAGCAGCCAGGGGGGCCTAGGGCAGCAGTACTTC. It is translated as CASSQGGLGQQYF. The J gene is TRBJ2-7, the V gene TRBV5-1, with a possible D match to TRBD1 (7 bases). Germline V gives CDR1 SGHRS, CDR2 YFSETQ. V was shortened by 4 bases and J by 8 bases, with 16 bases between the two germline ends. The CDR3 covers 13 residues.

This chain connects TRBV6-2 or TRBV6-3 to TRBJ2-7; 13 nucleotides line up with TRBD2. The CDR3 covers 17 residues. The germline V gene encodes CDR1 MNHEY and CDR2 SVGEGT. V trimming: 5 bases; J trimming: 0 bases; junction bases outside the gene matches: 7. The CDR3 spells CASSRLAGGPSSYEQYF. Written as DNA, the CDR3 is TGTGCCAGCAGTAGACTAGCGGGAGGCCCGAGCTCCTACGAGCAGTACTTC.

V usage is TRBV19 and J usage is TRBJ2-7, with 7 nucleotides matching TRBD1. V lost 3 bases, J lost 1 base, and 3 bases stayed unmatched. The CDR3 consists of 14 residues. CDR1 is LNHDA and CDR2 is SQIVND in the germline V gene (reference sequence). The CDR3 nucleotides are TGTGCCAGTAGTATGAGGGACAGTTCCTACGAGCAGTACTTC. It yields the protein CASSMRDSSYEQYF.

J is TRBJ2-1 and V is TRBV24-1; the D gene is possibly TRBD2 (5 bases). V shed 9 bases and J shed 8 bases, with 22 bases lying between them. CDR1 and CDR2 from the germline V gene are KGHDR and SFDVKD. CDR3 length: 15 amino acids. CDR3 nucleotide sequence: TGTGCCACCGGACTCATGGGGATAGGTAGGGATGAGCAGTTCTTC. The encoded protein is CATGLMGIGRDEQFF.

This rearrangement joins TRBV6-5 to TRBJ2-7; 10 nucleotides match TRBD2. Germline V gives CDR1 MNHEY, CDR2 SVGAGI. The CDR3 loop spans 14 amino acids. The CDR3 spells CATKRSSGSYEQYF. As DNA, the CDR3 is TGTGCTACTAAAAGATCTAGCGGGAGTTACGAGCAGTACTTC.

This clone appeared once. The chain has TRBV27 and TRBJ2-1; 7 bases align to TRBD2. V was clipped by 5 bases and J by 7 bases; unmatched bases: 14. The CDR3 has 16 amino acids. Germline CDR1 reads MNHEY; CDR2 reads SMNVEV (reference sequence). Written as DNA, the CDR3 is TGTGCCAGCAGTCCCCGACTAGCCATTACTCCAAATGAGCAGTTCTTC. Its protein product is CASSPRLAITPNEQFF.

The chain couples TRBV3-1 (or the pseudogene TRBV3-2) to TRBJ1-5; 8 bases are a match to TRBD1. Germline CDR1 and CDR2: LGHDT and YNNKEL (reference sequence). Trimming cost V 1 base and J 6 bases; bases outside gene matches: 2. The length of the CDR3 is 14 residues. CDR3 sequence reads: CASSQAGGIQPQHF. The CDR3 DNA reads as TGTGCCAGCAGCCAAGCAGGGGGCATTCAGCCCCAGCATTTT.

The chain uses TRBV18 and TRBJ1-2; the D is unclear. Germline values: CDR1 KGHSH, CDR2 LQKENI. With 3 bases removed from V and 4 bases from J, the gap between germline ends came to 15 bases. The CDR3 contains 15 residues. The CDR3 nucleotides read TGTGCCAGCTCACCGCCCCACGTAGGCGGCTATGGCTACACCTTC. Encoded protein: CASSPPHVGGYGYTF. The full variable domain, completed using reference TRBV18 and TRBJ1-2, is NAGVMQNPRHLVRRRGQEARLRCSPMKGHSHVYWYRQLPEEGLKFMVYLQKENIIDESGMPKERFSAEFPKEGPSILRIQQVVRGDSAAYFCASSPPHVGGYGYTFGSGTRLTVV.

The J gene is TRBJ2-3, the V gene TRBV11-2, with D perhaps matching TRBD2 (5 bases). CDR3 length: 14 amino acids. CDR1 is SGHAT, CDR2 FQNNGV, per germline. The germline V and J ends were trimmed by 3 bases and 3 bases, with 10 bases remaining between them. The CDR3 loop is CASSFTGITDTQYF. CDR3 DNA sequence: TGTGCCAGCAGCTTTACCGGGATTACAGATACGCAGTATTTT.

This clone came up once. This chain links TRBV25-1 with TRBJ1-1; no firm D call. Germline V gene lookup returns CDR1 MGHDK and CDR2 SYGVNS. The CDR3 loop spans 16 amino acids. V was pared by 4 bases and J by 5 bases, with 20 bases between. The CDR3 region is CASSVPGQGMRTEAFF. DNA for the CDR3: TGTGCCAGCAGTGTACCGGGTCAAGGGATGAGGACTGAAGCTTTCTTT.

The V and J genes are TRBV7-2 and TRBJ2-7, with 8 bases that match TRBD1. The germline V gene has CDR1 SGHTA and CDR2 FQGNSA. The CDR3 has 12 residues. Trimming cost V 5 bases and J 5 bases; bases outside gene matches: 2. CDR3 sequence (DNA): TGTGCCAGCAGCCTGGACAGGGACGAGCAGTACTTC. Translating gives CASSLDRDEQYF. Full variable domain (rest looked up from reference TRBV7-2 and TRBJ2-7): GAGVSQSPSNKVTEKGKDVELRCDPISGHTALYWYRQSLGQGLEFLIYFQGNSAPDKSGLPSDRFSAERTGGSVSTLTIQRTQQEDSAVYLCASSLDRDEQYFGPGTRLTVT.

The V and J genes are TRBV5-1 and TRBJ1-1; D is undetermined. The CDR3 runs 12 residues. Germline loops: CDR1 SGHRS, CDR2 YFSETQ. Trimming removed 5 bases at V and 1 base at J, with 6 bases between. The CDR3: CASREENTEAFF. The DNA of the CDR3 is TGCGCCAGCAGGGAGGAGAACACTGAAGCTTTCTTT.

V gene TRBV5-1 combines with J gene TRBJ1-1, with D hard to call. The germline CDR1 and CDR2 sequences are SGHRS and YFSETQ. This CDR3 has 14 residues. Trimming pared 4 bases from V and 2 bases from J, leaving 12 bases between. CDR3 bases: TGCGCCAGCAGCGGCGGCGGGATTAACACTGAAGCTTTCTTT. As protein: CASSGGGINTEAFF.

The rearrangement joins TRBV3-1 (or the pseudogene TRBV3-2) to TRBJ2-1; TRBD2 matches at 9 bases. The trim removed 4 bases at V and 0 bases at J, leaving 4 bases unmatched. CDR3 length equals 16 residues. Looked up from germline, CDR1 is LGHDT and CDR2 is YNNKEL (reference sequence). The CDR3: CASSLPLAGSYNEQFF. As DNA, the CDR3 is TGTGCCAGCAGCCTCCCACTAGCGGGCTCCTACAATGAGCAGTTCTTC.

J is TRBJ2-5 and V is TRBV7-2; D is unclear. CDR3 size: 15 residues. V was cut by 1 base and J by 7 bases, with 16 bases left in between. Germline values: CDR1 SGHTA, CDR2 FQGNSA. The CDR3 DNA reads TGTGCCAGCAGCTTAGTGGCAGGTGGAGCCGGGACCCAGTACTTC. It yields the protein CASSLVAGGAGTQYF.

V is TRBV7-6 and J is TRBJ2-1, with 9 bases aligning to TRBD2. The CDR3 runs 17 residues. With 5 bases clipped from V and 0 bases from J, the junction kept 8 bases outside the gene matches. CDR1 and CDR2 (germline): SGHVS, FNYEAQ. CDR3 bases: TGTGCCAGCAGCGTAGGGACTAGCTTTAGCTCCTACAATGAGCAGTTCTTC. Translating it yields CASSVGTSFSSYNEQFF.

This clone was seen just once. The chain links TRBV6-5 to TRBJ2-7; TRBD2 matches at 12 bases. CDR3 length equals 14 residues. V shed 5 bases and J 3 bases; nucleotides not matched to a gene: 2. Germline V gene data show CDR1 as MNHEY and CDR2 as SVGAGI. For the CDR3, the DNA is TGTGCCAGCAGTACGACTAGCGGGGGCTACGAGCAGTACTTC. This translates into CASSTTSGGYEQYF.

The rearrangement joins TRBV20-1 to TRBJ1-2, with D perhaps TRBD1 (6 bases). This CDR3 region has 14 residues. The ends were cut back, 3 bases at V and 10 bases at J, with 21 bases in the middle. CDR1 and CDR2 (germline): DFQATT, SNEGSKA (reference sequence). CDR3 sequence reads: CSASKGQGDGYYTF. The DNA for the CDR3 is TGCAGTGCTAGTAAGGGACAAGGGGATGGTTACTACACCTTC.

The V call is TRBV19, the J call TRBJ1-1, with D perhaps TRBD1 (5 bases). CDR3 size: 14 residues. Trimming left V 0 bases short and J 5 bases short, with 10 bases between. In germline, CDR1 is LNHDA, CDR2 SQIVND (reference sequence). CDR3 protein: CASSIDRGRTEAFF. The CDR3 DNA sequence: TGTGCCAGTAGTATAGATCGGGGGAGGACTGAAGCTTTCTTT. The variable domain in full, completed from reference TRBV19 and TRBJ1-1, reads DGGITQSPKYLFRKEGQNVTLSCEQNLNHDAMYWYRQDPGQGLRLIYYSQIVNDFQKGDIAEGYSVSREKKESFPLTVTSAQKNPTAFYLCASSIDRGRTEAFFGQGTRLTVV.

In DNA, the CDR3 is TGTGCCAGCAGCCCTACCGGGACAGGGGTTACCTACGAGCAGTACTTC. This codes for CASSPTGTGVTYEQYF. This sequence joins TRBV7-3 and TRBJ2-7; TRBD1 agrees at 10 bases. This CDR3 is built from 16 residues. Germline V CDR1 and CDR2: SGHTA, FQGTGA. J gave up 2 bases and V 5 bases, and 9 bases lay outside the gene matches.

J is TRBJ2-1 and V is TRBV6-5; D possibly uses TRBD1 or TRBD2 (6 bases each). The CDR3 consists of 16 residues. The ends were cut back, 0 bases at V and 10 bases at J, with 19 bases in the middle. Germline V gene sequence: CDR1 MNHEY, CDR2 SVGAGI. CDR3 protein: CASSYSGGRTDLEQFF. The DNA of the CDR3 is TGTGCCAGCAGTTACTCGGGGGGCCGGACTGACTTGGAGCAGTTCTTC.

The rearrangement links TRBV5-6 to TRBJ1-5; a possible D gene is TRBD1 (5 bases). The germline gives CDR1 SGHDT, CDR2 YYEEEE. V shed 0 bases and J shed 1 base, with 8 bases lying between them. This CDR3 is built from 15 residues. CDR3 sequence: CASSLGGRSNQPQHF. The CDR3 region has the DNA TGTGCCAGCAGCTTGGGGGGGAGAAGCAATCAGCCCCAGCATTTT.

The chain has TRBV5-4 and TRBJ1-2; perhaps TRBD1 as D (6 bases). The CDR3 is made up of 14 amino acids. Trimming shortened V by 0 bases and J by 6 bases, and 12 bases separated the two germline ends. Germline CDR1 reads SGHNT; CDR2 reads YYREEE (reference sequence). Here the CDR3 DNA reads TGTGCCAGCAGCTTGGGCGGGGGCAGAAATGGCTACACCTTC. It encodes CASSLGGGRNGYTF.